This is a list of T cell receptor beta chains from one sample in a study of T-cell memory formation after mild COVID-19. TCRdb fed the 5' RACE reads into MiXCR, producing one record per CDR3 protein. The sample holds 190,000 or so distinct CDR3 sequences, about 21% seen once. The sequenced sample consisted of PBMCs or a T cell subset sorted from them (not recorded which). The receptors shown here come from an adult woman who had mild COVID-19 (a few samples of this study predate the infection). Cell type and time point are not known. The CDR3 runs from the conserved cysteine through the conserved F or W. A D gene is named only where the DNA matches it firmly. Part of the rows lack a size; the others show once, few, many or a class for expanded clones.

- TRBJ2-7 - TRBV2 TGTGCCAGCAGTTTCTCGGCGGGGAACTACGAGCAGTACTTC CASSFSAGNYEQYF
- TRBJ1-2 few TRBV7-9 TGTGCCAGCAGCTTGACGGGCTCCGGGACGCCTACCCATGGCTACACCTTC CASSLTGSGTPTHGYTF
- TRBJ1-1 - TRBV7-9 TGTGCCAGCAGCCCCCCCCTCGGAAGCACTGAAGCTTTCTTT CASSPPLGSTEAFF
- TRBJ1-1 - TRBV12-3/TRBV12-4 TGTGCCAGCAGTTTCTTTCGGGGTAACACTGAAGCTTTCTTT CASSFFRGNTEAFF
- TRBJ1-1 few TRBV3-1 TGTGCCAGCAGCCAAGAGGACCCGAACACTGAAGCTTTCTTT CASSQEDPNTEAFF
- TRBJ2-1 many TRBV12-3/TRBV12-4 TGTGCCAGCAGTCCTCTACGGCGGTTACAGGGGCAGTTCTTC CASSPLRRLQGQFF
TRBD1 TRBJ2-7 - TRBV7-2 TGTGCCAGCAGCCTAATACCGGGACAGAGCTCCTACGAGCAGTACTTC CASSLIPGQSSYEQYF
- TRBJ2-5 - TRBV15 TGTGCCACCAGCATTCCTTCTCAAGAGACCCAGTACTTC CATSIPSQETQYF
- TRBJ1-1 - TRBV4-3 TGCGCCAGCAGCCTGGGGTTTGACAGAGGGAACACTGAAGCTTTCTTT CASSLGFDRGNTEAFF
- TRBJ1-1 - TRBV10-3 TGTGCCATCAGTGAGTCGCAAGGGAACACTGAAGCTTTCTTT CAISESQGNTEAFF
- TRBJ2-3 few TRBV6-5 TGTGCCAGCACCGCGGTCGGGGGCACAGATACGCAGTATTTT CASTAVGGTDTQYF
TRBD1 TRBJ1-5 - TRBV15 TGTGCCACCAGCCAGGGGGGGAGCAATCAGCCCCAGCATTTT CATSQGGSNQPQHF
TRBD2 TRBJ2-5 - TRBV7-8 TGTGCCAGCAGCTTGTCGGGGGGGCAGGGTGAGACCCAGTACTTC CASSLSGGQGETQYF
- TRBJ2-1 - TRBV24-1 TGTGCCACCAGTGATTTGGTTATGGGGCAGTTCTTC CATSDLVMGQFF
TRBD2 TRBJ2-1 - TRBV6-6 TGTGCCAGCGAGACTAGCGGTTACAATGAGCAGTTCTTC CASETSGYNEQFF
TRBD2 TRBJ2-1 - TRBV10-3 TGTGCCATCAGTGAGCCCAACCCGACTAGCGGGAGGGCCGATGAGCAGTTCTTC CAISEPNPTSGRADEQFF
TRBD2 TRBJ2-2 - TRBV3-1 TGTGCCAGCAGCCTTGAGGCGGGGGGGACCGGGGAGCTGTTTTTT CASSLEAGGTGELFF
- TRBJ2-7 few TRBV7-9 TGTGCCAGCAGCTTAGGGGTAGGGGCCACCTACGAGCAGTACTTC CASSLGVGATYEQYF
- TRBJ2-7 - TRBV29-1 TGCAGCGTTGAGAACGGGGCCTACGAGCAGTACTTC CSVENGAYEQYF
- TRBJ2-2 - TRBV21-1 TGTGCCAGCAGCAAAGAGGTCGGCCTAGCGGGGGCTCTCCGGGAGCTGTTTTTT CASSKEVGLAGALRELFF
- TRBJ2-1 - TRBV12-3/TRBV12-4 TGTGCCAGCAGTTTCACCTCCTACAATGAGCAGTTCTTC CASSFTSYNEQFF
- TRBJ1-5 - TRBV19 TGTGCCAGTAGTGAGTTTGGGAGCAATCAGCCCCAGCATTTT CASSEFGSNQPQHF
TRBD1 TRBJ2-7 - TRBV4-1 TGCGCCAGCAGCCAAGATGTCACAGGGGGCGAGCAGTACTTC CASSQDVTGGEQYF
- TRBJ1-1 few TRBV20-1 TGCAGTGCTAGAGATCGTTTGGTTGGGGCTGAAGCTTTCTTT CSARDRLVGAEAFF
- TRBJ2-7 - TRBV5-1 TGCGCCAGCAGCTTTCGGGACTCGAGCTCCTACGAGCAGTACTTC CASSFRDSSSYEQYF
- TRBJ2-2 - TRBV15 TGTGCCACCAGCAGCGGGGCTCAAGGGACCGGGGAGCTGTTTTTT CATSSGAQGTGELFF
- TRBJ2-2 - TRBV7-2 TGTGCCAGCAGCCCGCCCGCACCCGGGGAGCTGTTTTTT CASSPPAPGELFF
- TRBJ2-5 - TRBV7-3 TGTGCCAGCAGCTTAATCCGAAGGGACCAAGAGACCCAGTACTTC CASSLIRRDQETQYF
TRBD1 TRBJ1-1 few TRBV12-3/TRBV12-4 TGTGCCAGCAGTCCCCCTTATTGGACAGGGGGGACTGAAGCTTTCTTT CASSPPYWTGGTEAFF
TRBD1 TRBJ2-7 few TRBV7-9 TGTGCCAGCAGCCACCGGGACAGGGTACAGGAGCAGTACTTC CASSHRDRVQEQYF
- TRBJ2-2 few TRBV7-8 TGTGCCAGCAGCGCAGTCGCGAACACCGGGGAGCTGTTTTTT CASSAVANTGELFF
TRBD1 TRBJ1-5 - TRBV6-2/TRBV6-3 TGTGCCAGCAGCGCACAGGGGGACGGCAATCAGCCCCAGCATTTT CASSAQGDGNQPQHF
- TRBJ2-7 - TRBV6-1 TGTGCCAGCAGTGAAGGGGAGGGGGACGAGCAGTACTTC CASSEGEGDEQYF
TRBD2 TRBJ2-1 - TRBV12-3/TRBV12-4 TGTGCCAGCAGACCTAGCGGGGGATACAATGAGCAGTTCTTC CASRPSGGYNEQFF
TRBD2 TRBJ2-7 - TRBV6-5 TGTGCCAGCAGCCCTGCGGGGGGCGAGCAGTACTTC CASSPAGGEQYF
TRBD2 TRBJ2-7 few TRBV27 TGTGCCATCCCACTAGCGGGAGTGTACGAGCAGTACTTC CAIPLAGVYEQYF
- TRBJ2-1 few TRBV5-1 TGCGCCAGCAGCTTGGCCGGAGGGGTTAGCTCCTACAATGAGCAGTTCTTC CASSLAGGVSSYNEQFF
TRBD1 TRBJ2-1 - TRBV7-8 TGTGCCAGCAGCTTAGAGGGGGCAGGTACGAACAATGAGCAGTTCTTC CASSLEGAGTNNEQFF
- TRBJ2-1 few TRBV7-6 TGTGCCAGCAGCTTAGCGCCTTCACGGGCCTCATTCGCAAATGAGCAGTTCTTC CASSLAPSRASFANEQFF
- TRBJ2-1 - TRBV6-5 TGTGCCAGTGGAGCAGGCCGTAATGAGCAGTTCTTC CASGAGRNEQFF
TRBD2 TRBJ2-7 few TRBV20-1 TGCAGTGCTAGAGAGCTAGCGGGGATATCCTACGAGCAGTACTTC CSARELAGISYEQYF
- TRBJ1-3 few TRBV27 TGTGCCAGCAGTTCCTCTCCCTTACGGGGAAACACCATATATTTT CASSSSPLRGNTIYF
TRBD2 TRBJ2-1 - TRBV20-1 TGCAGTGCTGCCGGGGACCTTCCGGGGAGGGGATACAATGAGCAGTTCTTC CSAAGDLPGRGYNEQFF
- TRBJ2-3 many TRBV24-1 TGTGCCACCAGTGATTTGGAAGGGGAAACAGATACGCAGTATTTT CATSDLEGETDTQYF
- TRBJ2-1 - TRBV4-3 TGCGCCAGCAGCCAAGAAGTTATGGCCACCGCCTACAATGAGCAGTTCTTC CASSQEVMATAYNEQFF
TRBD1 TRBJ2-7 few TRBV7-9 TGTGCCAGCAGCGCCACGGACAGGTTCCTTGCCGTGCAGTACTTC CASSATDRFLAVQYF
- TRBJ2-4 few TRBV4-2 TGTGCCAGCAGCCAAGTCGGCGACATTGGGGGGCTGGAGTACTTC CASSQVGDIGGLEYF
TRBD2 TRBJ2-7 few TRBV29-1 TGCAGCGTTGAGGGACTAGCGGGAGCCGGGGTTCCCTCCTACGAGCAGTACTTC CSVEGLAGAGVPSYEQYF
TRBD2 TRBJ2-7 few TRBV9 TGTGCCAGCAGCTTGGGACTAGCGGGGAGCTCCTACGAGCAGTACTTC CASSLGLAGSSYEQYF
TRBD1 TRBJ2-7 - TRBV5-1 TGCGCCAGCAGCACCGGGACAGGGGAGTACGAGCAGTACTTC CASSTGTGEYEQYF
TRBD2 TRBJ2-3 - TRBV15 TGTGCCACCAGCGAGCGGGGGCCAGGCACAGATACGCAGTATTTT CATSERGPGTDTQYF
- TRBJ1-2 - TRBV6-6 TGTGCCAGCAGTCCACCCGAAGGGGCTAACTATGGCTACACCTTC CASSPPEGANYGYTF
TRBD1 TRBJ2-1 - TRBV5-1 TGCGCCAGCAGCTTGGAGACAGGGAGCTCCTACAATGAGCAGTTCTTC CASSLETGSSYNEQFF
TRBD2 TRBJ2-1 few TRBV5-6 TGTGCCAGCAGCTTCGCTAGCGGGAGGGGCAATGAGCAGTTCTTC CASSFASGRGNEQFF
- TRBJ2-1 - TRBV7-9 TGTGCCAGCAGCTCCCGAAATTACAATGAGCAGTTCTTC CASSSRNYNEQFF